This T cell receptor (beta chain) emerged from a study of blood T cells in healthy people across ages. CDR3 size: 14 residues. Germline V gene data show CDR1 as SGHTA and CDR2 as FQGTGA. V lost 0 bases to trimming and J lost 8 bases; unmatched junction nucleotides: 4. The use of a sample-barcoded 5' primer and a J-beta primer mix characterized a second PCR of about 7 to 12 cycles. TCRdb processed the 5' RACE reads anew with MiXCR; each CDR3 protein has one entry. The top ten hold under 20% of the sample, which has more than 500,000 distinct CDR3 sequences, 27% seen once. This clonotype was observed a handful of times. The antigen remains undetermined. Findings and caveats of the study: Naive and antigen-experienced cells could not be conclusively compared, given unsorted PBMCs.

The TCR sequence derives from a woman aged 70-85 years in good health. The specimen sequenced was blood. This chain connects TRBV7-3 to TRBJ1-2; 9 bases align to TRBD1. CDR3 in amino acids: CASSLTSTGGGYTF. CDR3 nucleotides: TGTGCCAGCAGCTTAACGTCGACAGGGGGAGGCTACACCTTC.